One and the same sample provided the 22 T cell receptor beta chains below, sequenced in a study of PD-L1 blockade in urothelial cancer (TCRdb year 2017). The library was produced with the immunoSEQ multiplex PCR assay. As stored in TCRdb, this immuneACCESS dataset retains in-frame rearrangements with V and J assigned. A fraction of the clones does not appear; measured against another copy, unresolved V genes explain less than half of the discrepancy, and the remainder lacks a known reason. The sample records tens of thousands of clones, approximately 78% of which are singletons. Approximately 3% of the sample lies in the top ten. The sequencing used PBMCs, collected around atezolizumab (anti-PD-L1) treatment. The origin of the receptors is a man between 65 and 80 years old with urothelial cancer.

The genes are TRBV6-4 and TRBJ2-2; 7 bases map to TRBD2. Germline CDR1 MRHNA, CDR2 SNTAGT. Trimming cost V 5 bases and J 6 bases; bases outside gene matches: 6. The CDR3 loop spans 14 amino acids. CDR3 sequence reads: CASSPTSVPGELFF. CDR3 coding DNA: TGTGCCAGCAGTCCCACTAGCGTGCCCGGGGAGCTGTTTTTT.

This chain uses TRBV29-1 with TRBJ1-3; D call uncertain. In germline, CDR1 is SQVTM, CDR2 ANQGSEA. CDR3 length: 11 residues. Trimming took off 7 bases at V and 4 bases at J, with 8 bases between the two ends. This CDR3 reads CSALAGNTIYF. The CDR3 coding sequence is TGCAGCGCTTTGGCCGGAAACACCATATATTTT.

The chain recombines TRBV15 with TRBJ1-4; D is unresolved. Germline assignment: CDR1 LNHNV and CDR2 YYDKDF (reference sequence). Trimming removed 1 base from V and 0 bases from J, with 6 bases in between. The CDR3 totals 15 residues. CDR3 sequence (DNA): TGTGCCACCAGCAGAGGGCCTGCAACTAATGAAAAACTGTTTTTT. It codes for CATSRGPATNEKLFF.

The chain carries TRBV7-2 and TRBJ2-7; TRBD1 is a possible D gene (6 bases). Germline values: CDR1 SGHTA, CDR2 FQGNSA. V was pared by 6 bases and J by 1 base, with 22 bases between. CDR3 length: 17 amino acids. This CDR3 is CASSFAPGTQHSYEQYF. The CDR3 coding sequence is TGTGCCAGCAGTTTCGCACCCGGGACACAACATTCCTACGAGCAGTACTTC.

The CDR3 coding sequence is TGTGCCAGCAGAGGCGGGACTAGCGTTTTGGGCGGGGAGCTGTTTTTT. Translation gives CASRGGTSVLGGELFF. V is TRBV2 and J is TRBJ2-2, with 10 bases matching TRBD2. Looked up from germline, CDR1 is SNHLY and CDR2 is FYNNEI. Germline trimming cut 6 bases from V and 7 bases from J; bases unmatched to any gene: 11. The CDR3 totals 16 residues.

The V gene is TRBV6-6, the J gene TRBJ2-7, with TRBD1 as a possible D gene (6 bases). From germline, CDR1 is MNHNY and CDR2 SVGAGI (reference sequence). There are 14 residues in the CDR3. Trimming removed 6 bases from V and 0 bases from J, with 12 bases in between. The CDR3 is CASRETGISYEQYF. Written as DNA, the CDR3 is TGTGCCAGCAGAGAGACAGGCATCTCCTACGAGCAGTACTTC.

The rearrangement links TRBV6-5 to TRBJ1-1, with D uncertain. Germline CDR1 reads MNHEY; CDR2 reads SVGAGI. The V and J ends lost 6 bases and 0 bases respectively, with 11 bases between them. The CDR3 totals 14 residues. The CDR3 is CASSLPTVNTEAFF. The CDR3 DNA is TGTGCCAGCAGCCTCCCTACTGTGAACACTGAAGCTTTCTTT.

This chain uses TRBV6-4 with TRBJ2-1; 7 bases match TRBD1. J lost 8 bases, V lost 6 bases, and 7 bases had no gene match. The CDR3 sequence is 13 residues long. The germline V gene encodes CDR1 MRHNA and CDR2 SNTAGT. The CDR3 reads CASSGQVGDEQFF. DNA of the CDR3: TGTGCCAGCAGCGGACAGGTAGGAGATGAGCAGTTCTTC.

This chain joins TRBV6-1 and TRBJ1-1; 7 bases line up with TRBD1. With 6 bases clipped from V and 10 bases from J, the junction kept 5 bases outside the gene matches. Germline CDR1 is MNHNS and CDR2 is SASEGT. This CDR3 is built from 11 residues. CDR3 loop: CASRTGQIAFF. DNA of the CDR3: TGTGCCAGCAGGACGGGACAGATAGCTTTCTTT.

The chain has TRBV5-1 and TRBJ2-3; TRBD2 matches at 7 bases. Germline-derived CDR1 and CDR2 are SGHRS and YFSETQ. The CDR3 is 14 residues long. The V gene end was trimmed by 5 bases and the J gene end by 2 bases; junction bases not matched to a gene: 5. The CDR3 loop reads CASRLASLTDTQYF. The CDR3 DNA reads TGCGCCAGCAGACTAGCGAGCCTCACAGATACGCAGTATTTT.

The gene calls are TRBV11-2 and TRBJ2-5, with 11 positions matching TRBD2. Germline CDR1 is SGHAT and CDR2 is FQNNGV. The ends lost 3 bases at V and 2 bases at J; junction bases unmatched: 2. The CDR3 has 15 residues. DNA for the CDR3: TGTGCCAGCAGCTTGGCTAGCGGGAGGCAAGAGACCCAGTACTTC. It yields the protein CASSLASGRQETQYF. Supplemented by reference TRBV11-2 and TRBJ2-5, the full variable domain reads EAGVAQSPRYKIIEKRQSVAFWCNPISGHATLYWYQQILGQGPKLLIQFQNNGVVDDSQLPKDRFSAERLKGVDSTLKIQPAKLEDSAVYLCASSLASGRQETQYFGPGTRLLVL.

V is TRBV2 and J is TRBJ2-6; 8 bases match TRBD1. Germline-derived CDR1 and CDR2 are SNHLY and FYNNEI. The junction had 6 bases not matched to a gene; V was cut back by 5 bases and J by 0 bases. This CDR3 is 17 amino acids long. CDR3 region: CASSRQGPRSGANVLTF. The CDR3 DNA reads TGTGCCAGCAGTAGACAGGGGCCCCGCTCTGGGGCCAACGTCCTGACTTTC.

The chain carries TRBV10-3 and TRBJ2-4; TRBD1 agrees at 11 bases. CDR1 and CDR2 from the germline V gene are ENHRY and SYGVKD. The CDR3 runs 15 residues. The V gene end was trimmed by 6 bases and the J gene end by 6 bases; junction bases not matched to a gene: 7. CDR3 sequence (DNA): TGTGCCATCAGCACAACCGGGACAGGGGGAAACATTCAGTACTTC. Translated, it gives CAISTTGTGGNIQYF.

The chain has TRBV5-8 and TRBJ2-5; tentatively, D is TRBD1 (5 bases). Trimming removed 0 bases from V and 5 bases from J, with 11 bases in between. The V gene's germline CDR1 is SGHTS and CDR2 YDEGEE. The CDR3 spans 14 residues. The CDR3 sequence: CASSLAQGFETQYF. The CDR3 DNA reads TGTGCCAGCAGCTTGGCCCAGGGCTTTGAGACCCAGTACTTC.

V is TRBV19 and J is TRBJ1-5, with unresolved D. Germline V gives CDR1 LNHDA, CDR2 SQIVND (reference sequence). This CDR3 spans 13 amino acids. The V end was cut by 3 bases, the J end by 3 bases, with 6 bases between. Here the CDR3 reads CASSMETNQPQHF. DNA of the CDR3: TGTGCCAGTAGTATGGAGACCAATCAGCCCCAGCATTTT.

The gene calls are TRBV5-1 and TRBJ2-7, with D possibly matching TRBD2 (6 bases). In germline, CDR1 is SGHRS, CDR2 YFSETQ. V lost 4 bases, J lost 2 bases, and 16 bases lay in between. This CDR3 comprises 15 residues. Here the CDR3 DNA reads TGCGCCAGCAGCCTCGCGGGGTCACCCCCCTACGAGCAGTACTTC. Its protein product is CASSLAGSPPYEQYF.

The CDR3 nucleotides read TGCGCCAGCAGCCAAGAATGGGTCGGGAATGAGCAGTTCTTC. This gives the protein CASSQEWVGNEQFF. The J gene is TRBJ2-1, the V gene TRBV4-1; no clear D gene. Trimming took off 0 bases at V and 7 bases at J, with 10 bases between the two ends. The CDR3 spans 14 residues. Per the germline V gene, CDR1 is MGHRA and CDR2 is YSYEKL.

This chain uses TRBV5-1 with TRBJ2-7; 8 bases align to TRBD1. CDR1 SGHRS and CDR2 YFSETQ come from the germline V gene. The CDR3 is 13 residues long. V shed 6 bases and J 3 bases; nucleotides not matched to a gene: 5. The CDR3 region has the DNA TGCGCCAGCAACTCGGGACAGGACTACGAGCAGTACTTC. It codes for CASNSGQDYEQYF.

This clone was seen only once. This chain connects TRBV6-4 to TRBJ2-2; 7 nucleotides line up with TRBD2. V lost 5 bases to trimming and J lost 6 bases; unmatched junction nucleotides: 6. Germline V CDR1 and CDR2: MRHNA, SNTAGT. The CDR3 sequence is 14 residues long. CDR3 nucleotides: TGTGCCAGCAGTTCGACTAGCTGGGCCGGGGAGCTGTTTTTT. Encoded protein: CASSSTSWAGELFF.

The chain has TRBV9 and TRBJ2-2; tentatively, D is TRBD1 (6 bases). The CDR3 has 15 amino acids. V gave up 4 bases and J gave up 0 bases, with 10 bases separating them. Per germline, CDR1 SGDLS and CDR2 YYNGEE. As DNA, the CDR3 is TGTGCCAGCAGCACACAGGGAACGAACACCGGGGAGCTGTTTTTT. Encoded protein: CASSTQGTNTGELFF.

The CDR3 region is CASSSEGVSGETQYF. Here the CDR3 DNA reads TGTGCCAGCAGCTCCGAGGGGGTTTCTGGCGAGACCCAGTACTTC. The chain links TRBV7-6 to TRBJ2-5, with D perhaps matching TRBD1 (6 bases). CDR3 length: 15 amino acids. Germline V gives CDR1 SGHVS, CDR2 FNYEAQ. V shed 4 bases and J shed 5 bases, with 17 bases lying between them.

The J gene is TRBJ1-5, the V gene TRBV5-6; D is unresolved. Trimming removed 1 base from V and 9 bases from J, with 11 bases in between. Germline V gene lookup returns CDR1 SGHDT and CDR2 YYEEEE. CDR3 length: 13 residues. For the CDR3, the DNA is TGTGCCAGCAGCTTGTCGGGGATGGGGCCCCAGCATTTT. It yields the protein CASSLSGMGPQHF.